Below are 15 T cell receptor beta chains sequenced from a single sample in a study of spatial heterogeneity in lung cancer. The antigens these receptors bind are not known. The study, taken as a whole, reports: Tracking of tumor mutation counts was seen in expanded intratumoral alpha and beta TCR counts.

In TCRdb, the 5' RACE reads were re-called with MiXCR into one record per CDR3 protein. This sample has approximately 1,100 distinct CDR3 sequences, with 15% to 20% found just once. Time point of the sample: sample taken at primary tumor resection. This material consisted of lung tumor tissue, taken at surgery. Receptor source: a male donor with early-stage non-small cell lung cancer.

By share of the sample, this clonotype is large (0.1 to 1%). V is TRBV13 and J is TRBJ1-5; no clear D. In germline, CDR1 is PRHDT, CDR2 FYEKMQ (reference sequence). The V end lost 2 bases, the J end lost 2 bases, and 4 bases lay between the germline ends. The CDR3 extends over 13 amino acids. The CDR3 DNA follows: TGTGCCAGCAGCTTATGGGGCAATCAGCCCCAGCATTTT. It is translated as CASSLWGNQPQHF.

The chain combines TRBV28 with TRBJ1-5; D not resolved. The CDR3 is 15 residues long. Germline V CDR1 and CDR2: MDHEN, SYDVKM. V dropped 6 bases and J dropped 0 bases, with 12 bases sitting between them. The DNA for the CDR3 is TGTGCCAGCAGGCCGACACTTTATAGCAATCAGCCCCAGCATTTT. It encodes CASRPTLYSNQPQHF.

On this clonotype: A read error may be the cause here, since a much bigger clone is one base away. V and J are TRBV4-1 and TRBJ2-3, with 7 bases identical to TRBD2. V shed 6 bases, J shed 2 bases, and the junction held 23 bases outside the gene matches. CDR1 and CDR2 (germline): MGHRA, YSYEKL. The CDR3 length is 20 residues. The CDR3 coding sequence is TGCGCCAGCAGACCGCTGCCTGCAAGCGGGATCGGTTCTAACACAGATACGCAGTATTTT. It yields the protein CASRPLPASGIGSNTDTQYF.

This clonotype is termed medium-sized (0.01 to 0.1%). The CDR3 reads CASSQGNNEQFF. The CDR3 DNA reads TGTGCCAGCAGCCAGGGAAACAATGAGCAGTTCTTC. The rearrangement uses TRBV11-2 and TRBJ2-1; perhaps TRBD1 as D (5 bases). V lost 5 bases and J 5 bases, leaving 7 bases between the germline ends. This CDR3 region has 12 residues. Germline V lookup: CDR1 SGHAT, CDR2 FQNNGV.

Sample share makes this clonotype medium-sized. V is TRBV6-5 and J is TRBJ2-7; maybe TRBD2 (5 bases). Germline-derived CDR1 and CDR2 are MNHEY and SVGAGI. This CDR3 has 14 amino acids. Trimming removed 0 bases at V and 3 bases at J, with 9 bases between. CDR3 DNA sequence: TGTGCCAGCAGTTACTCGAATGCGGGCTACGAGCAGTACTTC. Translated, it gives CASSYSNAGYEQYF.

In its sample, this clonotype ranks as medium-sized. The chain recombines TRBV5-5 with TRBJ2-3, with TRBD1 identical over 7 bases. CDR1 is SGHKS and CDR2 is YYEKEE in the germline V gene (reference sequence). The CDR3 totals 16 residues. V trimming: 2 bases; J trimming: 2 bases; junction bases outside the gene matches: 8. The CDR3 DNA sequence: TGTGCCAGCAGCTTAAGGGGGACAGACCCCACAGATACGCAGTATTTT. Its translation is CASSLRGTDPTDTQYF. Full variable domain (remainder filled in from reference TRBV5-5 and TRBJ2-3): DAGVTQSPTHLIKTRGQQVTLRCSPISGHKSVSWYQQVLGQGPQFIFQYYEKEERGRGNFPDRFSARQFPNYSSELNVNALLLGDSALYLCASSLRGTDPTDTQYFGPGTRLTVL.

This clonotype is judged medium-sized. The gene calls are TRBV7-9 and TRBJ2-1; D unresolved. V lost 3 bases and J lost 0, with 9 bases in between. The CDR3 totals 15 residues. Per germline, CDR1 SEHNR and CDR2 FQNEAQ (reference sequence). CDR3 sequence (DNA): TGTGCCAGCAGCTTGAAGCAGAGCTCCTACAATGAGCAGTTCTTC. It specifies CASSLKQSSYNEQFF.

This clonotype is categorized as large. The rearrangement joins TRBV5-1 to TRBJ2-1, with D perhaps TRBD2 (5 bases). Germline V gene lookup returns CDR1 SGHRS and CDR2 YFSETQ. There are 15 residues in the CDR3. Trimming left V 3 bases short and J 6 bases short, with 16 bases between. CDR3 protein: CASSSIEDGGNEQFF. CDR3 nucleotides: TGCGCCAGCAGCTCGATAGAGGATGGAGGCAATGAGCAGTTCTTC.

This clonotype was seen a few times. This rearrangement joins TRBV28 to TRBJ2-7; 9 bases match TRBD1. Trimming removed 9 bases from V and 7 bases from J; junction bases left unmatched: 13. This CDR3 has 14 amino acids. CDR1 MDHEN and CDR2 SYDVKM come from the germline V gene. The CDR3 protein is CASLTGQGLGEQYF. DNA of the CDR3: TGTGCCAGTTTGACGGGACAGGGCCTGGGTGAGCAGTACTTC.

By share, this clonotype counts as hyperexpanded (1% or more). This chain uses TRBV7-9 with TRBJ2-2; 12 bases fit TRBD1. CDR1 SEHNR and CDR2 FQNEAQ come from the germline V gene (reference sequence). V shed 4 bases, J shed 3 bases, and the junction held 6 bases outside the gene matches. This CDR3 comprises 17 residues. The CDR3 reads CASSSRDRGPDTGELFF. The CDR3 nucleotides read TGTGCCAGCAGCTCCCGGGACAGGGGGCCTGACACCGGGGAGCTGTTTTTT.

By share, this clonotype counts as medium-sized. V gene TRBV6-5 combines with J gene TRBJ2-7; a weak D match, TRBD1 (7 bases). The ends were cut back, 8 bases at V and 3 bases at J, with 20 bases in the middle. Per germline, CDR1 MNHEY and CDR2 SVGAGI. This CDR3 is built from 15 residues. CDR3 in DNA: TGTGCCAGCTTACCTCCTCAGGGGGGCCTCTACGAGCAGTACTTC. Amino acid sequence: CASLPPQGGLYEQYF.

By share of the sample, this clonotype is large. The V call is TRBV6-1, the J call TRBJ2-1; 11 nucleotides match TRBD2. V lost 1 base and J lost 4; bases outside the gene matches: 15. The CDR3 sequence is 20 residues long. Germline-derived CDR1 and CDR2 are MNHNS and SASEGT. The CDR3 DNA reads TGTGCCAGCAGTGAAGTAATTAGCGGGAGGGCCACCATGTATTACAATGAGCAGTTCTTC. Amino acids: CASSEVISGRATMYYNEQFF.

Relative to its sample, this clonotype is medium-sized. One end of the junction does not line up with germline, which may come from a read error. The gene calls are TRBV5-6 and TRBJ2-1, with TRBD2 matching over 11 bases. CDR3 size: 14 residues. CDR1 is SGHDT, CDR2 YYEEEE, per germline. Written as DNA, the CDR3 is TGTGCCAGCAGCTTTAGCGGGAGGGATAATGATCAGTTCTTC. As protein: CASSFSGRDNDQFF.

In DNA form, the CDR3 reads TGTGCCAGCAGCCCAGGGGCAGCAGCTTATGGCTACACCTTC. Its protein product is CASSPGAAAYGYTF. This chain uses TRBV7-2 with TRBJ1-2, with D perhaps matching TRBD1 (6 bases). CDR1 and CDR2 from the germline V gene are SGHTA and FQGNSA. This CDR3 has 14 amino acids. V was cut by 5 bases and J by 5 bases, with 15 bases left in between.

J is TRBJ1-5 and V is TRBV24-1, with D uncertain. The V and J ends lost 0 bases and 3 bases respectively, with 5 bases between them. Germline V gene lookup returns CDR1 KGHDR and CDR2 SFDVKD. The CDR3 consists of 14 residues. Written as DNA, the CDR3 is TGTGCCACCAGTGATTTGAGTATCAATCAGCCCCAGCATTTT. It translates to CATSDLSINQPQHF.